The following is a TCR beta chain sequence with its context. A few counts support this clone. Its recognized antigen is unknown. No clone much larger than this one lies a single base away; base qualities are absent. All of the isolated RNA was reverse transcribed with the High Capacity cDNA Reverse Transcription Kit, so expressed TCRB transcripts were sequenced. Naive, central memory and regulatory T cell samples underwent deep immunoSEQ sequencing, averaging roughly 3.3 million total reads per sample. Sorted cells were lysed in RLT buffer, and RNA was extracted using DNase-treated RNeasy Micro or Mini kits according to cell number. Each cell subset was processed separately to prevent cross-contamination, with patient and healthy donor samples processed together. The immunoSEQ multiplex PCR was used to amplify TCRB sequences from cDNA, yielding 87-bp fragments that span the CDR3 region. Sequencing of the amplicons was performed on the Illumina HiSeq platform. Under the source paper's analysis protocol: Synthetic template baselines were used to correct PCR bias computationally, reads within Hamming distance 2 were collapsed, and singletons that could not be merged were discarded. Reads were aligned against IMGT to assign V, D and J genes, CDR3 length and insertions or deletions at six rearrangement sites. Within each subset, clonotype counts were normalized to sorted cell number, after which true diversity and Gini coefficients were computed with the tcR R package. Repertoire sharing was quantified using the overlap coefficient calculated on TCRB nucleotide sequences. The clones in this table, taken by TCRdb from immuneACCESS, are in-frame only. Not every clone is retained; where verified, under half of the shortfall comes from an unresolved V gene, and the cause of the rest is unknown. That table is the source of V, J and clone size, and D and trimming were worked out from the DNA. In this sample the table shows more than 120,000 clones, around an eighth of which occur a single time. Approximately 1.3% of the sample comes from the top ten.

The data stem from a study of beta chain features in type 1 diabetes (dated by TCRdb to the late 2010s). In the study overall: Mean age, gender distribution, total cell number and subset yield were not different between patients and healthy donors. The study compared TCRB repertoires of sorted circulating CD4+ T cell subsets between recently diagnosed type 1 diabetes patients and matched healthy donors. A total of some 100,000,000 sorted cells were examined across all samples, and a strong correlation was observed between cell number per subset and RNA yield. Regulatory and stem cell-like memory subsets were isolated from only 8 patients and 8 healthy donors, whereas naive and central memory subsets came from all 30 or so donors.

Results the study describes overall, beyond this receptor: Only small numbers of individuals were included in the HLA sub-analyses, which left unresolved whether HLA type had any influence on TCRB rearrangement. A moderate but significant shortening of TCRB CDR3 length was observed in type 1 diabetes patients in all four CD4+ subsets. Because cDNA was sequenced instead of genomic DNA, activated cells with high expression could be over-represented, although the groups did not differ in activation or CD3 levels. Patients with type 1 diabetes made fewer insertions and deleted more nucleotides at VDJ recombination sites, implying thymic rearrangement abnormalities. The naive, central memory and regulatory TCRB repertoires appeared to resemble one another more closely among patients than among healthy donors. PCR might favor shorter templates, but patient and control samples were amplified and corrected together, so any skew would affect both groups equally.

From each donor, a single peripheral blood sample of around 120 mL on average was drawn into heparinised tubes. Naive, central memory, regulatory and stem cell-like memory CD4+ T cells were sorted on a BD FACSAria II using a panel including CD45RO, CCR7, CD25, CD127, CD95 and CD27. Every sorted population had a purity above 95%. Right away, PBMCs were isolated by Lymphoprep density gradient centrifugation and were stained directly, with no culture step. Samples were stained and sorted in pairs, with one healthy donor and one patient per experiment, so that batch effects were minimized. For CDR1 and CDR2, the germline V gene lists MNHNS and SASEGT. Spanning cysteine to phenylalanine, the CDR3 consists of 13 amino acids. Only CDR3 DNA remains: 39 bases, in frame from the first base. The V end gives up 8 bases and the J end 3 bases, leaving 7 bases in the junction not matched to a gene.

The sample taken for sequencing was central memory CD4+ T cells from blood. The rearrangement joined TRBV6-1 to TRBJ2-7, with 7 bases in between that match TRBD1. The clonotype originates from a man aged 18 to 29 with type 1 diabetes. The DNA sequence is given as TGTGCCAGCGGCCGGGACAGAGACTACGAGCAGTACTTC. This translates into CASGRDRDYEQYF.